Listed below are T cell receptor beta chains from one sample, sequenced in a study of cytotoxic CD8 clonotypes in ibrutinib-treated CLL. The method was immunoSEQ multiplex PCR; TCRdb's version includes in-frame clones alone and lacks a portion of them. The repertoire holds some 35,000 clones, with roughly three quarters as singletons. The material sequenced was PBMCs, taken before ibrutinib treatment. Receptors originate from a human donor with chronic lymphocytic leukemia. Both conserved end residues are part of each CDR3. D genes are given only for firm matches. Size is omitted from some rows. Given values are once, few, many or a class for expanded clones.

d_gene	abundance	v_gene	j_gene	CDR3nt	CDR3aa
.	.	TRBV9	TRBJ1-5	TGTGCCAGCAGCGTAGGAGGACAGCCGAATCAGCCCCAGCATTTT	CASSVGGQPNQPQHF
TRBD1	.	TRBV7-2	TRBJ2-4	TGTGCCAGCAGCATACGGACAGGGGGTTTAGCCAAAAACATTCAGTACTTC	CASSIRTGGLAKNIQYF
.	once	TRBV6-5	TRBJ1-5	TGTGCCAGCAGTACCCAGGTTTGGGGCAATCAGCCCCAGCATTTT	CASSTQVWGNQPQHF
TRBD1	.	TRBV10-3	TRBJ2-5	TGTGCCATCAGTGAGTTTGGACAGGGCGAGACCCAGTACTTC	CAISEFGQGETQYF
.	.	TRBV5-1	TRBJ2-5	TGCGCCAGCAGCTTTTATGGATTTGAGGCAGAGACCCAGTACTTC	CASSFYGFEAETQYF
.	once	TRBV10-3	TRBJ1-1	TGTGCCATCAGTGAGAGGGTTATGAACACTGAAGCTTTCTTT	CAISERVMNTEAFF
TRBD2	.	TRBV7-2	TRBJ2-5	TGTGCCAGTGGGACTAGCGGGACCCAAGAGACCCAGTACTTC	CASGTSGTQETQYF
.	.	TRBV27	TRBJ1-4	TGTGCCAGCAGTTTAAGCGGCAGATCCGAAAAACTGTTTTTT	CASSLSGRSEKLFF
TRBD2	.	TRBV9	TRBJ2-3	TGTGCCAGCAGCGGAGGGGAGGGTACGCAGTATTTT	CASSGGEGTQYF
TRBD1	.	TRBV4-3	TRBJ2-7	TGCGCCAGCAGCCAAGATTTCCGACAGGGGAGATGGATGCCCTACGAGCAGTACTTC	CASSQDFRQGRWMPYEQYF
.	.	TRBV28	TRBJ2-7	TGTGCCACCAGAGATCAGCGACAGGAATGGTCTTACGAGCAGTACTTC	CATRDQRQEWSYEQYF
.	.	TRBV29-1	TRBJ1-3	TGCAGCGTTGAAGAAGGAAACACCATATATTTT	CSVEEGNTIYF
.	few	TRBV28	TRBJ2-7	TGTGCCAGCAGTTCCTTATTGCGTGACCTGAGCTCCTACGAGCAGTACTTC	CASSSLLRDLSSYEQYF
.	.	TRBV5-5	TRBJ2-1	TGTGCCAGCAGCTCCCAAACGACCGGGGAGCAGTTCTTC	CASSSQTTGEQFF
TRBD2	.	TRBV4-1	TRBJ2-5	TGCGCCAGCAAGGGGACTAGCGGTCAAGAGACCCAGTACTTC	CASKGTSGQETQYF
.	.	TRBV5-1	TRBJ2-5	TGCGCCAGCAGCCCGGTGTTGGGGGGCCAAGAGACCCAGTACTTC	CASSPVLGGQETQYF
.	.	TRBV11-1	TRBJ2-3	TGTGCCAGCAGCCACGCGAATACGCAGTATTTT	CASSHANTQYF
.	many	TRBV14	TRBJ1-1	TGTGCCAGCAGCCTAGTACACGAGAACACTGAAGCTTTCTTT	CASSLVHENTEAFF
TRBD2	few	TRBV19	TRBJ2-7	TGTGCCAGTAGTATACTGGCGGGAGGGCCCGAGCAGTACTTC	CASSILAGGPEQYF
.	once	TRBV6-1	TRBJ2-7	TGTGCCAGCAGTGAATGGGTAGGGAGTGCCTACGAGCAGTACTTC	CASSEWVGSAYEQYF
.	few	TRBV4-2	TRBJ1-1	TGTGCCAGCAGCCAAGATTTGACGTCCAACACTGAAGCTTTCTTT	CASSQDLTSNTEAFF
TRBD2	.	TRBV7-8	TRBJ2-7	TGTGCCAGCAGCCGAGGGGTTACTAGCGGGACATACGAGCAGTACTTC	CASSRGVTSGTYEQYF
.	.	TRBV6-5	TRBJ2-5	TGTGCCAGCAGTTACCGCTGGACGGTTGGGGAGACCCAGTACTTC	CASSYRWTVGETQYF
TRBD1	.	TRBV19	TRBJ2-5	TGTGCCAGTAGGGGACAGGGTTGGTTGGTAGAGACCCAGTACTTC	CASRGQGWLVETQYF
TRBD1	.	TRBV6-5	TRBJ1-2	TGTGCCAGCAGTCAGGGGGCTTTATATGGCTACACCTTC	CASSQGALYGYTF
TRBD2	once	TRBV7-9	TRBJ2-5	TGTGCCAGCAGCTTTTGGGCTAGCGGGTACCCGACCCAGTACTTC	CASSFWASGYPTQYF
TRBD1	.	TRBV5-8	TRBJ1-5	TGTGCCAGCAGCCAGGGACAGGGAAACAATCAGCCCCAGCATTTT	CASSQGQGNNQPQHF
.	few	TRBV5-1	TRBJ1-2	TGCGCCAGCAGCCCTCGAGGAGATATAGATGGCTACACCTTC	CASSPRGDIDGYTF
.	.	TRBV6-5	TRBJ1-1	TGTGCCAGCAGACAGCAAAACAGAATGACTGAAGCTTTCTTT	CASRQQNRMTEAFF
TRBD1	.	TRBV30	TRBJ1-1	TGTGCCTGGAGTGTTGGGGCTTGGGACAGTGAAGCTTTCTTT	CAWSVGAWDSEAFF
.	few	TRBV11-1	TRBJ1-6	TGTGCCAGCAGAGGAACAGGGAATTCACCCCTCCACTTT	CASRGTGNSPLHF
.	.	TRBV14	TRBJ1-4	TGTGCCAGCAGCCGATTCTTCGGGGAAAAACTGTTTTTT	CASSRFFGEKLFF
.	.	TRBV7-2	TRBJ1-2	TGTGCCAGCAGCTTCGACAATGTCTATGGCTACACCTTC	CASSFDNVYGYTF
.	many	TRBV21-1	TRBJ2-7	TGTGCCAGCAGCGAACCGGGACAGGACTACGAGCAGTACTTC	CASSEPGQDYEQYF
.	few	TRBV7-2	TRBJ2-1	TGTGCCAGCAGTACGGCGGCCTACAATGAGCAGTTCTTC	CASSTAAYNEQFF
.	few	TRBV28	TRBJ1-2	TGTGCCAGCGGCCAGAGTTTTAACTATGGCTACACCTTC	CASGQSFNYGYTF